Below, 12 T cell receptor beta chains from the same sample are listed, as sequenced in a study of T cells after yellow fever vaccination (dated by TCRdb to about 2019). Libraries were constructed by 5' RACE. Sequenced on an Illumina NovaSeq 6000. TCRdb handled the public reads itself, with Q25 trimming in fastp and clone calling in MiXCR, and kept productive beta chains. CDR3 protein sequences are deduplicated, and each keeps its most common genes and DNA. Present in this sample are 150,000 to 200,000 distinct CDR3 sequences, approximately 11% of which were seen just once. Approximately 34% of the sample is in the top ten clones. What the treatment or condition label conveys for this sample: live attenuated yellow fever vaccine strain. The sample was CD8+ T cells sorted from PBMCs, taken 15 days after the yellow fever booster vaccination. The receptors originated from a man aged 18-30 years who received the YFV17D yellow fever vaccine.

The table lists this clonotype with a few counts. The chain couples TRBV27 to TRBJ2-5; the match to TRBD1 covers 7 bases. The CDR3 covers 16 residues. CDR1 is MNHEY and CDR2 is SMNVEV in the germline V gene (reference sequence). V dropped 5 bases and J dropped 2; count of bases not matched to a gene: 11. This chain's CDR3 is CASSRDRQRLQETQYF. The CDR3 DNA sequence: TGTGCCAGCAGTAGGGACAGACAAAGACTTCAAGAGACCCAGTACTTC.

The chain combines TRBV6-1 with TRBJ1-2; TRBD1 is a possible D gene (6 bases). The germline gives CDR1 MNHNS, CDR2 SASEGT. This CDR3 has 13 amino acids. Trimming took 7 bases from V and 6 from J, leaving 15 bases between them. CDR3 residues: CASIQRGGNGYTF. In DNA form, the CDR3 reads TGTGCCAGCATCCAGAGGGGGGGCAATGGCTACACCTTC.

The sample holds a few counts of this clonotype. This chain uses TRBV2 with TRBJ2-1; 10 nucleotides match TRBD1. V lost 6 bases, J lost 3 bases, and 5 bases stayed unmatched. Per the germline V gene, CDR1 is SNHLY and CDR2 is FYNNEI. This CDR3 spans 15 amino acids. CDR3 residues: CASSWTGGLYNEQFF. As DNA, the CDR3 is TGTGCCAGCAGCTGGACAGGGGGTCTCTACAATGAGCAGTTCTTC. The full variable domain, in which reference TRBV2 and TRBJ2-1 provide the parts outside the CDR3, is EPEVTQTPSHQVTQMGQEVILRCVPISNHLYFYWYRQILGQKVEFLVSFYNNEISEKSEIFDDQFSVERPDGSNFTLKIRSTKLEDSAMYFCASSWTGGLYNEQFFGPGTRLTVL.

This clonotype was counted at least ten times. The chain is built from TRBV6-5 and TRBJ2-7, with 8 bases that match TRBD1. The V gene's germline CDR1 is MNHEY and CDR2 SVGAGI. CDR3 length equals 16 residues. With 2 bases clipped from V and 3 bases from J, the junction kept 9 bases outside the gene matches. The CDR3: CASSYVSEQGVYEQYF. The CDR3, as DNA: TGTGCCAGCAGTTACGTTTCGGAACAGGGGGTCTACGAGCAGTACTTC.

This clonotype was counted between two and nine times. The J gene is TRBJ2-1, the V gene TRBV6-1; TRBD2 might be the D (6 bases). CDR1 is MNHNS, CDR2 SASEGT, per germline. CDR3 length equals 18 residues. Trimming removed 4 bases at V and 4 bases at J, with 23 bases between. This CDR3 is CASSGLEGWAIKYNEQFF. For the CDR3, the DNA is TGTGCCAGCAGTGGACTAGAAGGTTGGGCAATTAAGTACAATGAGCAGTTCTTC.

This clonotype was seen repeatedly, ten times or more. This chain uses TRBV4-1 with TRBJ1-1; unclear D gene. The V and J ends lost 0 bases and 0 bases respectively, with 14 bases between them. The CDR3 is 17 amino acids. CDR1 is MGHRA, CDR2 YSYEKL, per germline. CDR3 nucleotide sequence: TGCGCCAGCAGCCAAGATGGGCCAGGATCGTTGAACACTGAAGCTTTCTTT. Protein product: CASSQDGPGSLNTEAFF.

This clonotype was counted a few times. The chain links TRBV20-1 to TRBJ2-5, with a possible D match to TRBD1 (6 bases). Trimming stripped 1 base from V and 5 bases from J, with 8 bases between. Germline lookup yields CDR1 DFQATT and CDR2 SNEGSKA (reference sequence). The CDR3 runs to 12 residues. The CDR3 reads CSARGQVETQYF. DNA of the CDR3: TGCAGTGCTAGAGGACAGGTGGAGACCCAGTACTTC.

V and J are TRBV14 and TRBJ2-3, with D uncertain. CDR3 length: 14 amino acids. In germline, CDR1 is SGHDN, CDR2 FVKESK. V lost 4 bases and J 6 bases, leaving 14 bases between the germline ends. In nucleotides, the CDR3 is TGTGCCAGCAGCCCGCCGACCCCCCGGGATACGCAGTATTTT. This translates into CASSPPTPRDTQYF.

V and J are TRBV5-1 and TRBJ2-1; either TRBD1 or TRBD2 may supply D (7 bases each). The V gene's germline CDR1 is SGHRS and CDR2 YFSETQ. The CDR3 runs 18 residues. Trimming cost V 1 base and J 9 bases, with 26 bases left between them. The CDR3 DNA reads TGCGCCAGCAGCTTGATGGCAGGGGGAGGACTAGGAGGAGGTGAGCAGTTCTTC. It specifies CASSLMAGGGLGGGEQFF.

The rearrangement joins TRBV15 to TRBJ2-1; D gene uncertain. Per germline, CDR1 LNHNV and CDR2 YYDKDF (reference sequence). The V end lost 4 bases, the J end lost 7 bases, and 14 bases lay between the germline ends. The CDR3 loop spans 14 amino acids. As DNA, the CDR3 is TGTGCCACCAGCACCTCCCCCGCAGTAAATGAGCAGTTCTTC. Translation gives CATSTSPAVNEQFF.

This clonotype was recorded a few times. As DNA, the CDR3 is TGTGCCAGCAGCCACGACCCCTCACGGGATGAGCAGTTCTTC. It codes for CASSHDPSRDEQFF. The chain uses TRBV7-8 and TRBJ2-1, with D uncertain. Germline lookup yields CDR1 SGHVS and CDR2 FQNEAQ. Trimming left V 5 bases short and J 8 bases short, with 16 bases between. The CDR3 is made up of 14 amino acids.

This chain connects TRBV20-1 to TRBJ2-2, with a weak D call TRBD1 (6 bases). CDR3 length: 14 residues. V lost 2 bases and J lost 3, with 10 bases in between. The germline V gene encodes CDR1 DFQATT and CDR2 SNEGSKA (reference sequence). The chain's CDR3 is CSARQGRYTGELFF. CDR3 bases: TGCAGTGCTAGACAGGGGCGCTACACCGGGGAGCTGTTTTTT.